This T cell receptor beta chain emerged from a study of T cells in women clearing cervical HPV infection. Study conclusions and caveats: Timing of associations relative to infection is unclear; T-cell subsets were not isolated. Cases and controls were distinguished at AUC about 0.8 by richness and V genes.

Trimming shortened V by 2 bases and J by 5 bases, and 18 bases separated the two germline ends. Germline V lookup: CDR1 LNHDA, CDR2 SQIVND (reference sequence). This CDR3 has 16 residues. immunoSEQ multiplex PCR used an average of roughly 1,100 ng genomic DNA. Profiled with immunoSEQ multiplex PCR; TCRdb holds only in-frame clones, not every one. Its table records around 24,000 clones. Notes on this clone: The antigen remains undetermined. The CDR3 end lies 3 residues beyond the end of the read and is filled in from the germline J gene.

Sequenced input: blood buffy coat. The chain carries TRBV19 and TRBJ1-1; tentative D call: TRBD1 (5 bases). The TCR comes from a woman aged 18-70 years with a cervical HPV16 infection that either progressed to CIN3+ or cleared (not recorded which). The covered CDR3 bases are TGTGCCAGTAGTATACCCCCGGGGGAGGGAAAGACTGAA. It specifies CASSIPPGEGKTE. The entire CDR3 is CASSIPPGEGKTEAFF.